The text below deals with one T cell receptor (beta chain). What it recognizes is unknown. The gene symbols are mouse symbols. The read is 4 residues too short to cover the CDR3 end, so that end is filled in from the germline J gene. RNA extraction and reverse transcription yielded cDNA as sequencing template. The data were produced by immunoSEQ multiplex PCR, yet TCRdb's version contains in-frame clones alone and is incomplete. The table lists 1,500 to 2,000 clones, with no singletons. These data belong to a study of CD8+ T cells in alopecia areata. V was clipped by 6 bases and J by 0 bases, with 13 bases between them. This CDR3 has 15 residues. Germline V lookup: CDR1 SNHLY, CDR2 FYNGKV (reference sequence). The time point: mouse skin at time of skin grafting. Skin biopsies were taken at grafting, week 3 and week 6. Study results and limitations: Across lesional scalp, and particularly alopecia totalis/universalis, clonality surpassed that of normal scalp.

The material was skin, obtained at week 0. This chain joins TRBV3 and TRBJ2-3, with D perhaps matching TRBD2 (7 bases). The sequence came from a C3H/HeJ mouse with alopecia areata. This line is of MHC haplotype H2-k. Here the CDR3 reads CASRSRGASAETLYF. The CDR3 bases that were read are TGTGCCAGCAGGTCAAGGGGGGCTAGTGCAGAA. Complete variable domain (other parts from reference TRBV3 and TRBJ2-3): GPKVLQIPSHQIIDMGQMVTLNCDPVSNHLYFYWYKQILGQQMEFLVNFYNGKVMEKSKLFKDQFSVERPDGSYFTLKIQPTALEDSAVYFCASRSRGASAETLYFGSGTRLTVL.